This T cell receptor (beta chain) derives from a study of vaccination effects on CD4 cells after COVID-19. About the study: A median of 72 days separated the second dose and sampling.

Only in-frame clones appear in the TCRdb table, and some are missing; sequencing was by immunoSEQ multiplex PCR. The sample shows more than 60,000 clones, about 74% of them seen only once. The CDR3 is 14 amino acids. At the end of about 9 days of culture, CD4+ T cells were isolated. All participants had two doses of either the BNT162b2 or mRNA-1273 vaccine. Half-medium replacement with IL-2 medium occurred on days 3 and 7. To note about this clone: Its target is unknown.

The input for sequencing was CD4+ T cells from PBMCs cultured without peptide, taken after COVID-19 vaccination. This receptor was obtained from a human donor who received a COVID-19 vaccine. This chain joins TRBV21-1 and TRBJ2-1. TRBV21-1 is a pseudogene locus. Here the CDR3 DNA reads TGTGCCAGCAGCAAAAGGTGGCAGATCAATGAGCAGTTCTTC. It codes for CASSKRWQINEQFF.